This TCR beta chain was captured by sequencing in a study of neurological immune-mediated disorders. The study, taken as a whole, reports: Private repertoires in all groups were suggested, as expanded clones shared no CDR3 amino acid sequences across subjects. Multiple sclerosis was found to have the least TCR clonal expansion, below healthy controls, and HTLV-1-associated myelopathy the most.

Volunteers from a blood bank in Maryland, USA, made up the healthy controls. With 10-nucleotide random UMIs included, cDNA was synthesized by 5'RACE. TCRdb re-called the 5' RACE reads through MiXCR, storing one row per CDR3 protein. The repertoire holds some 29,000 distinct CDR3 sequences, with around an eighth as singletons. The table lists this clonotype with many counts. Its antigen is as yet unknown. This TCR was sampled from a woman aged 60-75 years in good health. Sequenced input: PBMCs.

CDR3 DNA: TGCAGTGCTTCCCTCCTAGCAGTAGGAAACATTCAGTACTTC. Encoded protein: CSASLLAVGNIQYF. The V gene is TRBV20-1, the J gene TRBJ2-4; D is possibly TRBD2 (5 bases). The CDR3 is 14 residues long. Trimming pared 5 bases from V and 6 bases from J, leaving 17 bases between. Germline CDR1 is DFQATT and CDR2 is SNEGSKA (reference sequence).